The sequence of this T cell receptor beta chain was determined in a study of cytomegalovirus exposure and HLA in healthy donors. Use of 60 Vbeta and 13 Jbeta primers characterized the PCR. Sequenced by immunoSEQ multiplex PCR; TCRdb stores in-frame clones only, minus some. The sample lists some 140,000 clones, 60% to 85% seen once, with roughly 1.2% in the top ten. As for this clone: The target antigen is unknown.

Trimming pared 2 bases from V and 5 bases from J, leaving 4 bases between. Germline V gene sequence: CDR1 SGHVS, CDR2 FQNEAQ. CDR3 size: 11 residues. Notes on the study in general: Associated with cytomegalovirus, according to the listing, were fewer than 200 TCR beta chains. Presence/absence analyses rested on an assumption that sequencing depth was roughly uniform across donors. Association of a missense DCLRE1C variant with TCR beta V- and J-gene trimming was reported in a later analysis.

The sample was PBMCs. This clonotype was sampled from a male donor in good health and CMV-seropositive. V usage is TRBV7-8 and J usage is TRBJ2-7, with D unclear. The CDR3 region is CASSLQDEQYF. As DNA, the CDR3 is TGTGCCAGCAGCTTACAGGACGAGCAGTACTTC.